Each of the 10 T cell receptor beta chains below was sequenced from the same sample in a study of sequential checkpoint blockade in melanoma. Regarding treatment: randomized to nivolumab then ipilimumab (arm A) or the reverse (arm B). Using immunoSEQ multiplex PCR, the repertoire was profiled, and TCRdb retains in-frame clones only, with some absent. This table holds roughly 20,000 clones, around 70% found once. The specimen comprised CD8+ T cells sorted from blood (inferred from file names), sampled from a patient given nivolumab and ipilimumab in sequence. These receptor sequences come from a human donor with melanoma.

The chain carries TRBV28 and TRBJ1-1, with D tentatively TRBD1 (5 bases). V was pared by 6 bases and J by 11 bases, with 13 bases between. Germline CDR1 reads MDHEN; CDR2 reads SYDVKM. CDR3 length equals 11 residues. DNA for the CDR3: TGTGCCAGCAGCAAGAACAGGTGGGCTTTCTTT. Translating it yields CASSKNRWAFF.

The chain uses TRBV2 and TRBJ2-3; D might be TRBD1 (6 bases). CDR3 length: 15 residues. V dropped 5 bases and J dropped 0 bases, with 12 bases sitting between them. The germline gives CDR1 SNHLY, CDR2 FYNNEI. The CDR3, as DNA: TGTGCCAGCAGTATGACAGGTTCTAGCACAGATACGCAGTATTTT. Translation: CASSMTGSSTDTQYF.

The chain couples TRBV6-4 to TRBJ1-6, with a tentative D call TRBD1 (6 bases). CDR3 length: 16 amino acids. Trimming stripped 3 bases from V and 2 bases from J, with 11 bases between. Germline assignment: CDR1 MRHNA and CDR2 SNTAGT. Here the CDR3 reads CASSELRDTYNSPLHF. The CDR3 DNA is TGTGCCAGCAGTGAATTGAGGGACACCTATAATTCACCCCTCCACTTT.

Written as DNA, the CDR3 is TGTGCCAGCAGCTTTGGGACAGACTACTACGAGCAGTACTTC. As protein: CASSFGTDYYEQYF. The chain is built from TRBV7-6 and TRBJ2-7; 7 bases align to TRBD1. Germline V gives CDR1 SGHVS, CDR2 FNYEAQ. There are 14 residues in the CDR3. The V and J ends lost 3 bases and 3 bases, in that order; junction bases with no gene match: 5.

This chain uses TRBV4-1 with TRBJ1-2; 9 bases line up with TRBD1. V was clipped by 4 bases and J by 5 bases; unmatched bases: 14. The CDR3 contains 17 residues. Germline V lookup: CDR1 MGHRA, CDR2 YSYEKL. Here the CDR3 DNA reads TGCGCCAGCAGCCCACGGGACAGGGAGGAAATCGGATATGGCTACACCTTC. As protein: CASSPRDREEIGYGYTF.

The chain combines TRBV25-1 with TRBJ1-4; no clear D gene. CDR1 MGHDK and CDR2 SYGVNS come from the germline V gene. V was clipped by 2 bases and J by 7 bases, with 14 bases between them. This CDR3 has 15 amino acids. This chain's CDR3 is CASSETVRLGEKLFF. The CDR3 coding sequence is TGTGCCAGCAGTGAAACGGTGAGGCTTGGTGAAAAACTGTTTTTT.

V and J are TRBV30 and TRBJ1-2; possibly TRBD1 for D (5 bases). V lost 4 bases and J 5 bases, leaving 20 bases between the germline ends. The CDR3 has 15 amino acids. Germline V gene lookup returns CDR1 GTSNPN and CDR2 SVGIG (reference sequence). The CDR3 DNA is TGTGCCTGGACAAACTCAGGGAAAGGGAGGTATGGCTACACCTTC. Its translation is CAWTNSGKGRYGYTF.

This rearrangement joins TRBV2 to TRBJ2-1, with TRBD2 matching 11 bases. In germline, CDR1 is SNHLY, CDR2 FYNNEI. There are 16 residues in the CDR3. V was clipped by 7 bases and J by 4 bases; unmatched bases: 9. The DNA of the CDR3 is TGTGCCAGCAATGGGGGGGGACTAGCGGTATACAATGAGCAGTTCTTC. As protein: CASNGGGLAVYNEQFF.

V is TRBV4-1 and J is TRBJ2-7, with 7 bases that match TRBD2. This CDR3 is built from 11 residues. CDR1 and CDR2 (germline): MGHRA, YSYEKL. V gave up 4 bases and J gave up 6 bases; unmatched junction bases: 0. CDR3 nucleotide sequence: TGCGCCAGCAGCCCGGGGGGCGAGCAGTACTTC. Translated: CASSPGGEQYF.

The chain employs TRBV2 and TRBJ2-5; D is ambiguous. The V end lost 6 bases, the J end lost 11 bases, and 16 bases lay between the germline ends. There are 12 residues in the CDR3. From germline, CDR1 is SNHLY and CDR2 FYNNEI. CDR3 in DNA: TGTGCCAGCAGGAGCCCAAATCTGGAGCAGTACTTC. Encoded protein: CASRSPNLEQYF.